The clone carrying this T cell receptor (beta chain) was found once. Germline V gene data show CDR1 as LNHDA and CDR2 as SQIVND (reference sequence). Trimming left V 4 bases short and J 0 bases short, with 13 bases between. This CDR3 spans 16 amino acids. This specimen belongs to a study of blood T cell repertoires in COVID-19. Study-level background: Collection of acute and convalescent COVID-19 samples took place in the United States, Italy and Spain.

The protocol was immunoSEQ multiplex PCR, while the TCRdb copy is restricted to in-frame clones and leaves out a portion. Of a few hundred thousand clones in the sample, approximately 90% were seen once. Sequencing was done on a sample of peripheral blood. The chain uses TRBV19 and TRBJ1-5; D gene uncertain. This sequence was found in a woman aged 18-29 years who had recovered from COVID-19. Written as DNA, the CDR3 is TGTGCCAGTAGTAAACAGCAACTCTATAGCAATCAGCCCCAGCATTTT. Residues: CASSKQQLYSNQPQHF. The whole variable domain, filled in from reference TRBV19 and TRBJ1-5, reads DGGITQSPKYLFRKEGQNVTLSCEQNLNHDAMYWYRQDPGQGLRLIYYSQIVNDFQKGDIAEGYSVSREKKESFPLTVTSAQKNPTAFYLCASSKQQLYSNQPQHFGDGTRLSIL.